Reported below is one T cell receptor (beta chain). Profiled with immunoSEQ multiplex PCR; TCRdb holds only in-frame clones, not every one. This sample yields 450,000 or so clones, of which about 88% are seen a single time; 0.75% to 0.9% belongs to the top ten. The entry originates in a study of blood T cell repertoires in COVID-19. Across the study: Acute and convalescent COVID-19 samples came from the United States, Italy and Spain.

One Seattle source followed patients from active infection through their disease course. The clonotype comes from a man younger than 30 with COVID-19, enrolled during active disease. Sequenced material: peripheral blood.

CDR3 residues: CASSQDTGDLISPLHF. CDR3 in DNA: TGCGCCAGCAGCCAAGATACAGGGGACCTTATATCACCCCTCCACTTT. J is TRBJ1-6 and V is TRBV4-1; 7 nucleotides line up with TRBD1. Germline V gives CDR1 MGHRA, CDR2 YSYEKL. The CDR3 consists of 16 residues. V shed 0 bases, J shed 10 bases, and the junction held 9 bases outside the gene matches.